What follows are 9 T cell receptor beta chains derived from one specimen sequenced in a study of blood T cell repertoires in COVID-19. Using immunoSEQ multiplex PCR, the repertoire was profiled, and TCRdb retains in-frame clones only, with some absent. The table has around 220,000 clones, approximately 80% seen once. The specimen was peripheral blood. The receptors originated from a woman of 80 years or more with COVID-19, enrolled during active disease.

The CDR3 nucleotides read TGTGCCAGCAGTCCCCAGGGGTTTGAGACCCAGTACTTC. This encodes CASSPQGFETQYF. The rearrangement uses TRBV28 and TRBJ2-5; TRBD1 is a possible D gene (6 bases). Germline CDR1 is MDHEN and CDR2 is SYDVKM. The CDR3 runs to 13 residues. V lost 5 bases to trimming and J lost 5 bases, with 12 bases between them.

The rearrangement links TRBV5-1 to TRBJ2-5; 14 bases align to TRBD2. The V segment lost 3 bases and the J segment 0 bases; nucleotides outside the gene matches: 7. Per the germline V gene, CDR1 is SGHRS and CDR2 is YFSETQ. CDR3 length equals 18 residues. CDR3 DNA: TGCGCCAGCAGCTCCGGGACTAGCGGGAGCGGGTACCAAGAGACCCAGTACTTC. Translation gives CASSSGTSGSGYQETQYF.

This clone occurred once. The CDR3 loop reads CASSEMRGSGQPQHF. The CDR3 bases are TGTGCCAGCAGTGAGATGCGGGGTTCGGGTCAGCCCCAGCATTTT. The V gene is TRBV2, the J gene TRBJ1-5; D gene uncertain. The CDR3 is made up of 15 amino acids. The V end was cut by 3 bases, the J end by 6 bases, with 15 bases between. Germline CDR1 SNHLY, CDR2 FYNNEI.

This clone was counted a few times. CDR3 nucleotide sequence: TGTGCCATCAGTGACCCGGACAGGGGGTTCAATCAGCCCCAGCATTTT. Its protein is CAISDPDRGFNQPQHF. The chain couples TRBV10-3 to TRBJ1-5, with TRBD1 identical over 10 bases. V gave up 3 bases and J gave up 3 bases; unmatched junction bases: 5. This CDR3 region has 16 residues. Germline V gives CDR1 ENHRY, CDR2 SYGVKD.

This rearrangement joins TRBV12-3 or TRBV12-4 to TRBJ2-5, with D tentatively TRBD1 (5 bases). The CDR3 runs to 12 residues. Trimming stripped 7 bases from V and 5 bases from J, with 11 bases between. The CDR3 reads CASTLGRETQYF. In DNA form, the CDR3 reads TGTGCCAGCACCCTGGGGCGGGAGACCCAGTACTTC.

This clone was observed a single time. The genes are TRBV5-1 and TRBJ2-1; 9 bases are shared with TRBD1. V was pared by 6 bases and J by 1 base, with 2 bases of the junction left unmatched. From germline, CDR1 is SGHRS and CDR2 YFSETQ. The CDR3 has 14 residues. CDR3: CASKGQGSYNEQFF. Here the CDR3 DNA reads TGCGCCAGCAAAGGACAGGGGTCCTACAATGAGCAGTTCTTC.

The chain has TRBV12-3 or TRBV12-4 and TRBJ2-7, with D uncertain. Between the trimmed V and J ends, which lost 7 bases and 6 bases, there was a span of 16 bases. The CDR3 spans 13 residues. Here the CDR3 DNA reads TGTGCCAGCACCTTGGGCGACCTGGGCGAGCAGTACTTC. As protein: CASTLGDLGEQYF.

This rearrangement joins TRBV7-2 to TRBJ1-3; 8 bases are a match to TRBD1. V shed 6 bases and J 2 bases; nucleotides not matched to a gene: 15. Germline CDR1 SGHTA, CDR2 FQGNSA. The CDR3 spans 18 residues. The CDR3 bases are TGTGCCAGCAGTACGCCATTCGGACAGGGTAGAGCTGGAAACACCATATATTTT. Protein product: CASSTPFGQGRAGNTIYF.

In DNA form, the CDR3 reads TGTGCCATCACAGCCGACAGGAATAACTATGGCTACACCTTC. It specifies CAITADRNNYGYTF. V is TRBV10-3 and J is TRBJ1-2; weak D call: TRBD1 (6 bases). CDR1 and CDR2 from the germline V gene are ENHRY and SYGVKD. CDR3 size: 14 residues. V lost 7 bases and J lost 1, with 13 bases in between.